The following is a TCR beta chain sequence with its context. These data belong to a study of T cell changes during pregnancy in multiple sclerosis. This CDR3 region has 15 residues. V was cut by 4 bases and J by 0 bases, with 13 bases left in between. CDR1 and CDR2 (germline): SGDLS, YYNGEE. Using immunoSEQ multiplex PCR, the repertoire was profiled, and TCRdb retains in-frame clones only, with some absent. The sample contains about 36,000 clones, 85% to 90% of which appear only once. The chain is built from TRBV9 and TRBJ1-2, with a possible D match to TRBD1 (6 bases). The clonotype comes from a female donor with multiple sclerosis, enrolled in a pregnancy study. The starting material was CD4+ T cells from peripheral blood mononuclear cells, obtained in the first trimester of pregnancy. This CDR3 reads CASSHQDSPNYGYTF. For the CDR3, the DNA is TGTGCCAGCAGCCACCAGGACAGTCCTAACTATGGCTACACCTTC.